Presented here are 11 T cell receptor beta chains from one specimen sequenced in a study of graft-versus-host responses after intestinal transplantation. Their target antigens are unknown. Generated by immunoSEQ multiplex PCR, the TCRdb table keeps only in-frame clones and is missing some. The table records about 120,000 clones, just over 90% of them present only once. The sample here was unstimulated CD4+ T cells sorted from spleen or lymph node cells, taken before intestinal transplant. These receptors all come from a human donor who received an intestinal transplant.

The rearrangement uses TRBV5-1 and TRBJ2-1; TRBD1 might be the D (6 bases). The CDR3 sequence is 16 residues long. Trimming shortened V by 0 bases and J by 0 bases, and 10 bases separated the two germline ends. CDR1 is SGHRS and CDR2 is YFSETQ in the germline V gene. In DNA, the CDR3 is TGCGCCAGCAGCTTGGGTATGGACAGCTCCTACAATGAGCAGTTCTTC. Amino acid sequence: CASSLGMDSSYNEQFF.

This chain uses TRBV9 with TRBJ2-5; D may be TRBD1 (6 bases). Deletions cut 2 bases from V and 4 bases from J, with 15 bases between. Germline CDR1 is SGDLS and CDR2 is YYNGEE. This CDR3 has 15 residues. DNA of the CDR3: TGTGCCAGCAGCGTCGGGCAACAGGGCGGAGAGACCCAGTACTTC. It yields the protein CASSVGQQGGETQYF. Supplemented by reference TRBV9 and TRBJ2-5, the full variable domain reads DSGVTQTPKHLITATGQRVTLRCSPRSGDLSVYWYQQSLDQGLQFLIQYYNGEERAKGNILERFSAQQFPDLHSELNLSSLELGDSALYFCASSVGQQGGETQYFGPGTRLLVL.

This chain uses TRBV6-5 with TRBJ2-7, with D maybe TRBD2 (6 bases). The length of the CDR3 is 16 residues. V lost 0 bases and J 2 bases, leaving 14 bases between the germline ends. CDR1 and CDR2 (germline): MNHEY, SVGAGI. In DNA form, the CDR3 reads TGTGCCAGCAGTTACTCTCGGCAGGGAGGAACCTACGAGCAGTACTTC. Its translation: CASSYSRQGGTYEQYF.

This rearrangement joins TRBV9 to TRBJ1-6; TRBD1 is a possible D gene (6 bases). The CDR3 extends over 15 amino acids. Trimming took 2 bases from V and 7 from J, leaving 13 bases between them. Germline V CDR1 and CDR2: SGDLS, YYNGEE. CDR3 loop: CASSVSGQLNSPLHF. The CDR3 region has the DNA TGTGCCAGCAGCGTCTCTGGACAGTTAAATTCACCCCTCCACTTT.

The chain employs TRBV6-5 and TRBJ1-2; 7 bases line up with TRBD1. Germline trimming cut 6 bases from V and 9 bases from J; bases unmatched to any gene: 13. The CDR3 covers 14 residues. Germline V CDR1 and CDR2: MNHEY, SVGAGI. CDR3 sequence: CASRSPGQSGRYTF. The DNA for the CDR3 is TGTGCCAGCAGATCTCCGGGACAGTCTGGTCGCTACACCTTC.

The genes are TRBV5-1 and TRBJ2-7; 9 nucleotides line up with TRBD1. Unmatched junction bases numbered 11, after V lost 4 bases and J lost 6 bases. The germline CDR1 and CDR2 sequences are SGHRS and YFSETQ. This CDR3 has 15 amino acids. CDR3 bases: TGCGCCAGCAGCCCATCGACAGGGGGATCAAGCGAGCAGTACTTC. This encodes CASSPSTGGSSEQYF. The complete variable domain, with remaining parts taken from reference TRBV5-1 and TRBJ2-7, reads KAGVTQTPRYLIKTRGQQVTLSCSPISGHRSVSWYQQTPGQGLQFLFEYFSETQRNKGNFPGRFSGRQFSNSRSEMNVSTLELGDSALYLCASSPSTGGSSEQYFGPGTRLTVT.

The chain links TRBV6-5 to TRBJ2-7, with D tentatively TRBD2 (5 bases). With 2 bases removed from V and 0 bases from J, the gap between germline ends came to 8 bases. The CDR3 has 14 residues. The V gene's germline CDR1 is MNHEY and CDR2 SVGAGI. The CDR3 region has the DNA TGTGCCAGCAGTTACCCGGGATACTCCTACGAGCAGTACTTC. Translated, it gives CASSYPGYSYEQYF.

This clone is a singleton in its sample. The J gene is TRBJ1-1, the V gene TRBV5-1; 9 bases align to TRBD1. Trimming at V came to 4 bases and at J to 7 bases, leaving 8 bases not matched to a gene. Germline V gene lookup returns CDR1 SGHRS and CDR2 YFSETQ. CDR3 length: 14 residues. The CDR3 bases are TGCGCCAGCAGCGCCGGGACAGGGCCTTATGAAGCTTTCTTT. Amino acid sequence: CASSAGTGPYEAFF.

This chain connects TRBV7-8 to TRBJ1-3, with D possibly matching TRBD1 (5 bases). Germline lookup yields CDR1 SGHVS and CDR2 FQNEAQ. The CDR3 is made up of 16 amino acids. Trimming took off 6 bases at V and 0 bases at J, with 15 bases between the two ends. The CDR3 coding sequence is TGTGCCAGCAGAATTGGATCACAGGTCTCTGGAAACACCATATATTTT. Translation: CASRIGSQVSGNTIYF. Complete variable domain (other parts from reference TRBV7-8 and TRBJ1-3): GAGVSQSPRYKVAKRGQDVALRCDPISGHVSLFWYQQALGQGPEFLTYFQNEAQLDKSGLPSDRFFAERPEGSVSTLKIQRTQQEDSAVYLCASRIGSQVSGNTIYFGEGSWLTVV.

The rearrangement uses TRBV6-1 and TRBJ1-2; D is possibly TRBD1 (5 bases). This CDR3 contains 15 residues. Trimming stripped 3 bases from V and 6 bases from J, with 17 bases between. CDR1 is MNHNS, CDR2 SASEGT, per germline. CDR3 in DNA: TGTGCCAGCAGTGACCTACCAGACAGCGACAATGGCTACACCTTC. It specifies CASSDLPDSDNGYTF.

J is TRBJ2-5 and V is TRBV2; D not certain. CDR1 and CDR2 from the germline V gene are SNHLY and FYNNEI. This CDR3 is 15 amino acids long. V gave up 1 base and J gave up 2 bases, with 11 bases separating them. The CDR3 sequence is CASSEVRGIQETQYF. For the CDR3, the DNA is TGTGCCAGCAGTGAAGTGAGAGGCATTCAAGAGACCCAGTACTTC.